The 5 T cell receptor beta chains reported below all come from one sample, sequenced in a study of radiation and T cells in renal cell carcinoma. Profiled with immunoSEQ multiplex PCR; TCRdb holds only in-frame clones, not every one. The data show 100,000 to 150,000 clones, around 89% seen once. Time point given: blood 2 weeks post-SBRT. The treatment: 15 Gy SBRT to primary tumor, nephrectomy 4 weeks later. The specimen was blood, collected from a patient whose treatment included radiotherapy and nephrectomy. The origin of the receptors is a woman aged 65 to 85 with renal cell carcinoma.

The chain employs TRBV11-3 and TRBJ2-1; D gene ambiguous. The germline CDR1 and CDR2 sequences are SGHNT and YENEEA. This CDR3 comprises 13 residues. Trimming pared 5 bases from V and 4 bases from J, leaving 9 bases between. CDR3 in DNA: TGTGCCAGCAGCACAAACAGATACAATGAGCAGTTCTTC. It is translated as CASSTNRYNEQFF.

The V gene is TRBV5-5, the J gene TRBJ2-2; TRBD1 agrees at 10 bases. CDR1 SGHKS and CDR2 YYEKEE come from the germline V gene (reference sequence). The CDR3 runs 16 residues. With V trimmed by 3 bases and J by 7 bases, 9 bases remained unmatched. In nucleotides, the CDR3 is TGTGCCAGCAGCTCCTCTACCGGGACAGGGGTCGGGGAGCTGTTTTTT. Translated: CASSSSTGTGVGELFF.

This chain uses TRBV5-3 with TRBJ2-1, with 7 bases identical to TRBD2. TRBV5-3 is given ORF status, its function remaining uncertain. Trimming cost V 6 bases and J 4 bases; bases outside gene matches: 10. This CDR3 has 15 amino acids. CDR3 amino acids: CARISWAGDYNEQFF. For the CDR3, the DNA is TGTGCCAGAATTAGTTGGGCGGGGGATTACAATGAGCAGTTCTTC.

The rearrangement joins TRBV6-1 to TRBJ2-5; 11 positions agree with TRBD2. The J segment lost 1 base and the V segment lost 6 bases, leaving 4 bases of the junction unmatched. CDR3 length: 15 amino acids. The germline CDR1 and CDR2 sequences are MNHNS and SASEGT. Here the CDR3 DNA reads TGTGCCAGCAGGGTGACTAGCGGGGCCCAAGAGACCCAGTACTTC. Its translation: CASRVTSGAQETQYF.

The rearrangement joins TRBV7-2 to TRBJ2-7; 7 positions match TRBD1. V lost 5 bases to trimming and J lost 1 base; unmatched junction nucleotides: 14. Germline V lookup: CDR1 SGHTA, CDR2 FQGNSA. This CDR3 comprises 17 residues. DNA of the CDR3: TGTGCCAGCAGCCCATCCCCCACAGGGGCGAGATCCTACGAGCAGTACTTC. Translation gives CASSPSPTGARSYEQYF.